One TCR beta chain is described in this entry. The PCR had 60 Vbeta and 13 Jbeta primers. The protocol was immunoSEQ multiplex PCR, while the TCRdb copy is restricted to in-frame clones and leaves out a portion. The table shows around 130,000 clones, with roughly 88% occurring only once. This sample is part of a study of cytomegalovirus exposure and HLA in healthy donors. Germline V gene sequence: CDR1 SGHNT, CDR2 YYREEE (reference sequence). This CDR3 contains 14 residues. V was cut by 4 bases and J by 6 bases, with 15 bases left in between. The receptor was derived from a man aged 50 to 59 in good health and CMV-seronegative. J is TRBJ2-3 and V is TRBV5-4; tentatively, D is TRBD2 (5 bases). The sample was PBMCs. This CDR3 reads CASSSAGSGDTQYF. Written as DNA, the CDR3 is TGTGCCAGCAGCAGCGCGGGTTCCGGGGATACGCAGTATTTT.